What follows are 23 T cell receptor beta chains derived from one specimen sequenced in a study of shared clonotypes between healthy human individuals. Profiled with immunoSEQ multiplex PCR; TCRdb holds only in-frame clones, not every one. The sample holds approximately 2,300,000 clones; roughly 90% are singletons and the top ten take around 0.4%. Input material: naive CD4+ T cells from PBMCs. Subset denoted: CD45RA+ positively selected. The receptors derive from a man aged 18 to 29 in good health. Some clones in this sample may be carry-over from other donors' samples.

Written as DNA, the CDR3 is TGTGCCAGCAGACCCGCAGGGGGCTATGGCTACACCTTC. Translation gives CASRPAGGYGYTF. The chain combines TRBV7-2 with TRBJ1-2, with 7 nucleotides matching TRBD1. V was clipped by 6 bases and J by 4 bases; unmatched bases: 5. This CDR3 contains 13 residues. Germline values: CDR1 SGHTA, CDR2 FQGNSA.

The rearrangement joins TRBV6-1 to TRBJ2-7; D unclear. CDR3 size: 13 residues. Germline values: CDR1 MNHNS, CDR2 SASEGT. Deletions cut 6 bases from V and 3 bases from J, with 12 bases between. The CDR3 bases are TGTGCCAGCAGGACCGGGCTTGGCTACGAGCAGTACTTC. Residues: CASRTGLGYEQYF.

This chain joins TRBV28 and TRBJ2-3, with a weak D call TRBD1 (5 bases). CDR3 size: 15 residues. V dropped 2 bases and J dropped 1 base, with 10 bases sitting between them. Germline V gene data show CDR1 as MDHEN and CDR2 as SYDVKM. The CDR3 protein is CASSLQGKGTDTQYF. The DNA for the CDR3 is TGTGCCAGCAGTTTACAGGGCAAGGGCACAGATACGCAGTATTTT.

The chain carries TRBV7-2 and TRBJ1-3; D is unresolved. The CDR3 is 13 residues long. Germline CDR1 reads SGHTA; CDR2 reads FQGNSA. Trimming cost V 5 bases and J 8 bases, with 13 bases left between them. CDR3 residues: CASSPHAADTIYF. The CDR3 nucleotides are TGTGCCAGCAGCCCCCACGCCGCGGACACCATATATTTT.

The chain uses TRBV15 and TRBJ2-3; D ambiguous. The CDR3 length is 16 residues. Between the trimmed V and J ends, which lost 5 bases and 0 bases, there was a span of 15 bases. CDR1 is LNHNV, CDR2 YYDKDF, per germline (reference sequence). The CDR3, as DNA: TGTGCCACCAGCCACACTTGGGAAATAAGCACAGATACGCAGTATTTT. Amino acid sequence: CATSHTWEISTDTQYF.

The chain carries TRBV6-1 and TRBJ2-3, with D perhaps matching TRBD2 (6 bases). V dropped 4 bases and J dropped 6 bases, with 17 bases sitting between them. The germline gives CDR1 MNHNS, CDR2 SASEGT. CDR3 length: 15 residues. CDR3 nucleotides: TGTGCCAGCAGTGTGACTAGTATTTTCGCTGATACGCAGTATTTT. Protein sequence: CASSVTSIFADTQYF.

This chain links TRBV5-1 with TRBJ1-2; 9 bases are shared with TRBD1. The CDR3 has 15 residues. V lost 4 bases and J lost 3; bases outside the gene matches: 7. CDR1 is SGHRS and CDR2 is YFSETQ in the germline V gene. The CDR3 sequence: CASSIGTGWDYGYTF. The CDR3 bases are TGCGCCAGCAGCATAGGGACAGGGTGGGACTATGGCTACACCTTC. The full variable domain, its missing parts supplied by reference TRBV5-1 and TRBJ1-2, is KAGVTQTPRYLIKTRGQQVTLSCSPISGHRSVSWYQQTPGQGLQFLFEYFSETQRNKGNFPGRFSGRQFSNSRSEMNVSTLELGDSALYLCASSIGTGWDYGYTFGSGTRLTVV.

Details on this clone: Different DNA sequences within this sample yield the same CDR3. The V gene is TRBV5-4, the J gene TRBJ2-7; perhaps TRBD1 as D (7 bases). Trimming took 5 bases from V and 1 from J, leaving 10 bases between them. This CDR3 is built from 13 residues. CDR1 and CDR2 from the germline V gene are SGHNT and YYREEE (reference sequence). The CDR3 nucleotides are TGTGCCAGCAGGCGGGACAGTTCCTACGAGCAGTACTTC. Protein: CASRRDSSYEQYF.

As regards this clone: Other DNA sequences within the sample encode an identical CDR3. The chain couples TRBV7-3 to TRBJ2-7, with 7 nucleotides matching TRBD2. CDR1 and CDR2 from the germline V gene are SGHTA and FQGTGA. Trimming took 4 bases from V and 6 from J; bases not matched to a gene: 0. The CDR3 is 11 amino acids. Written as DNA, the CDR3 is TGTGCCAGCAGCTCGGGGGGCGAGCAGTACTTC. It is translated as CASSSGGEQYF.

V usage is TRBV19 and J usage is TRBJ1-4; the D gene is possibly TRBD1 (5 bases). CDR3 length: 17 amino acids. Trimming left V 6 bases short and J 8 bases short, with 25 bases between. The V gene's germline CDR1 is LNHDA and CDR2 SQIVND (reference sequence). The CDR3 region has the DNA TGTGCCAGTAGGGACGGACGGGGACCCCGGGTCGGGGAAAAACTGTTTTTT. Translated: CASRDGRGPRVGEKLFF.

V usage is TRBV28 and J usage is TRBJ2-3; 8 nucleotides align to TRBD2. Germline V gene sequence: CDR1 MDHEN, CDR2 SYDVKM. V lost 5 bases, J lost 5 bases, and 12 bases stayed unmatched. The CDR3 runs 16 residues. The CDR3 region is CASSGREAPRRDTQYF. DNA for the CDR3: TGTGCCAGCAGTGGGCGGGAGGCCCCAAGGAGAGATACGCAGTATTTT.

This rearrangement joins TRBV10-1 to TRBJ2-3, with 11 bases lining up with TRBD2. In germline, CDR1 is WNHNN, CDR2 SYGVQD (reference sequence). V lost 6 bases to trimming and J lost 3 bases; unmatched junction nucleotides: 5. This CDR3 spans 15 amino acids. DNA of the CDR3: TGCGCCAGCAGCGAAACTAGCGGGGGTACAGATACGCAGTATTTT. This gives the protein CASSETSGGTDTQYF.

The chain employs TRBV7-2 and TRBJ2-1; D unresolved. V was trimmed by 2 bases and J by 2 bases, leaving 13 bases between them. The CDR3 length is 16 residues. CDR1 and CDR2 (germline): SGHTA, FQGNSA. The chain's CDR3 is CASSLRRNPTYNEQFF. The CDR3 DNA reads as TGTGCCAGCAGCTTACGACGGAACCCCACCTACAATGAGCAGTTCTTC.

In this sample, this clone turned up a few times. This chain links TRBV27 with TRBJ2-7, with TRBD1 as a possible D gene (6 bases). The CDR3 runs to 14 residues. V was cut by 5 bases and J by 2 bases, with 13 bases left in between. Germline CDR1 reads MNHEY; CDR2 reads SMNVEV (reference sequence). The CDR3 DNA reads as TGTGCCAGCAGTACCTCCGGGACACCCTACGAGCAGTACTTC. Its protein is CASSTSGTPYEQYF.

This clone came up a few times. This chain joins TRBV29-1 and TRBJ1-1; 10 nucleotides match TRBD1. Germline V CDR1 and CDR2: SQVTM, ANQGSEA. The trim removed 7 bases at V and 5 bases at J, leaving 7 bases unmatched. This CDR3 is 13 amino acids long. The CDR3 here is CSGKTGGETEAFF. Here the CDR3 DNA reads TGCAGCGGTAAGACAGGGGGCGAAACTGAAGCTTTCTTT.

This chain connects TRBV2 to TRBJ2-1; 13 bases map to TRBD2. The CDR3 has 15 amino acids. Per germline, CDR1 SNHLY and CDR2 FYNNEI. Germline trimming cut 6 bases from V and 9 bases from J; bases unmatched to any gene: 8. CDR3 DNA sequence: TGTGCCAGCAGGGCCACTAGCGGGAGGGGCGGTGAGCAGTTCTTC. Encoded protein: CASRATSGRGGEQFF.

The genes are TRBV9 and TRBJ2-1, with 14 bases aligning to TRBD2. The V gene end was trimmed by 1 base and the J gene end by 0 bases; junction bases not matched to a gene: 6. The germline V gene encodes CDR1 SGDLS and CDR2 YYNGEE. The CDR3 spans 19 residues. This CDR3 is CASSVTGLAGALSYNEQFF. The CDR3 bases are TGTGCCAGCAGCGTAACGGGACTAGCGGGAGCGCTCTCCTACAATGAGCAGTTCTTC.

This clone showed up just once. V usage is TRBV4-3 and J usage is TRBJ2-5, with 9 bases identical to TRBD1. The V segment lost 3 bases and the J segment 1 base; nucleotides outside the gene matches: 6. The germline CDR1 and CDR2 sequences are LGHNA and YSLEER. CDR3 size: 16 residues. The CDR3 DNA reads TGCGCCAGCAGCCATAGACCGGGACAGGGCCAAGAGACCCAGTACTTC. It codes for CASSHRPGQGQETQYF.

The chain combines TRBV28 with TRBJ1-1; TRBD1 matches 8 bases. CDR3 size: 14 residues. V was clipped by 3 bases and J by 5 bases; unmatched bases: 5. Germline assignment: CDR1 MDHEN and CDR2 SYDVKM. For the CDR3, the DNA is TGTGCCAGCAGTTTTAACAGGGGGATTACTGAAGCTTTCTTT. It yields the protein CASSFNRGITEAFF.

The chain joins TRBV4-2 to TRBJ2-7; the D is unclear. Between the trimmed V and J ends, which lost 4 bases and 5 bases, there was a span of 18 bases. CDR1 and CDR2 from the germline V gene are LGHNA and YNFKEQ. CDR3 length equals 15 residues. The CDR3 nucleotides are TGTGCCAGCAGCCCCATTGTCCAGGATGTCAACGAGCAGTACTTC. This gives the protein CASSPIVQDVNEQYF.

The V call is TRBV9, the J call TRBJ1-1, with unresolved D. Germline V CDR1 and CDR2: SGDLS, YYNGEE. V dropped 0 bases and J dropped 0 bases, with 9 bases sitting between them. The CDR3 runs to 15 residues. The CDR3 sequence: CASSVEPRMNTEAFF. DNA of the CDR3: TGTGCCAGCAGCGTAGAACCCAGGATGAACACTGAAGCTTTCTTT.

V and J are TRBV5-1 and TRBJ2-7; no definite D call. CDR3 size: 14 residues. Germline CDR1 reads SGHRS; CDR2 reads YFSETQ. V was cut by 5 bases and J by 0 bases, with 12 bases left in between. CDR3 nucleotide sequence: TGCGCCAGCAGAGCTATCTTGAGCTCCTACGAGCAGTACTTC. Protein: CASRAILSSYEQYF.

CDR3 DNA sequence: TGTGCCAGCAGCTTAGCGCTAAGGGAAGGGGCCTACGAGCAGTACTTC. Translation gives CASSLALREGAYEQYF. This rearrangement joins TRBV7-8 to TRBJ2-7; a weak D match, TRBD1 (5 bases). Germline CDR1 is SGHVS and CDR2 is FQNEAQ. CDR3 size: 16 residues. Trimming cost V 0 bases and J 2 bases, with 14 bases left between them.